The source of this T cell receptor beta chain is a study of breast tumors, draining lymph nodes, adjacent tissues. General observations from the study: Tumor repertoires ranked between lymph nodes and nontumor tissue in diversity, with V and J gene preferences.

This clonotype appeared many times. Its antigen is undetermined. Samples came from axillary lymph nodes draining the breast cancer. From the multiplex PCR reads, TCRdb called clonotypes with MiXCR, one entry per CDR3 protein. The data contain about 150,000 distinct CDR3 sequences, about 22% of them singletons. Germline CDR1 reads SEHNR; CDR2 reads FQNEAQ (reference sequence). The CDR3 contains 13 residues. J lost 7 bases, V lost 5 bases, and 4 bases had no gene match. The V call is TRBV7-9, the J call TRBJ2-1; 8 bases are a match to TRBD2. This clonotype originated in a female donor with breast cancer. Some clones in this sample may be carry-over from other donors' samples. Source material: axillary lymph node tissue. The CDR3 spells CASSHSGMNEQFF. In DNA form, the CDR3 reads TGTGCCAGCAGCCATAGCGGGATGAATGAGCAGTTCTTC.